This T cell receptor beta chain was sequenced in a study of T cell repertoires in cytomegalovirus infection. The overall study: Recently identified HLA-C-restricted CMV epitopes were used, and well-studied HLA-B-restricted CMV epitopes were used as well. TCR beta signatures that were public indicated CMV infection and matching HLA type.

TCRdb reprocessed the reads via MiXCR and lists one record per CDR3 protein. Among approximately 770,000 distinct CDR3 sequences, just under 30% were seen once, and the ten largest hold roughly 13%. This CDR3 region has 14 residues. Germline V lookup: CDR1 MNHEY, CDR2 SMNVEV (reference sequence). With 4 bases removed from V and 3 bases from J, the gap between germline ends came to 9 bases. General study findings and limits: There were HLA-C-restricted CMV-specific TCR beta clonotypes dominating the ex vivo response. Frequencies of public TCR beta families were cumulated, and this identified carriers of CMV plus the relevant HLA.

A word on this clonotype: The target antigen is unknown.

This sequence originates from a human donor in good health (CMV status not recorded). Some clones in this sample may be carry-over from other donors' samples. Sequenced here: cultured CD8+ T cells from PBMCs, sampled from culture after CMV antigen stimulation. The chain combines TRBV27 with TRBJ2-2; D is undetermined. For the CDR3, the DNA is TGTGCCAGCAGTTGGTACGTTGACACCGGGGAGCTGTTTTTT. This encodes CASSWYVDTGELFF.